This TCR beta chain came from a study of blood T cell repertoires in COVID-19. Between the trimmed V and J ends, which lost 5 bases and 2 bases, there was a span of 13 bases. There are 14 residues in the CDR3. The germline V gene encodes CDR1 LNHDA and CDR2 SQIVND (reference sequence). Per the study methods: Nucleated cell number was recorded as an estimate derived from reference gene primer amplification. TCRdb's copy holds only in-frame clones and misses some; the assay was immunoSEQ multiplex PCR. V, J and clone size derive from that table, while D and trimming were established from the DNA sequence. Of around 100,000 clones detected, 70% to 90% appear once; the ten largest clones hold 4% to 6%.

The sequence came from a human donor in a cohort sampled during active COVID-19. The sample was peripheral blood. This sequence joins TRBV19 and TRBJ2-7, with D possibly being TRBD1 (6 bases). The CDR3 DNA reads TGTGCCAGTAGTTTCACCGGGACAACCTACGAGCAGTACTTC. It translates to CASSFTGTTYEQYF.